The clone carrying this TCR beta chain was detected many times. The antigen is unknown. The data stem from a study of regulatory T cells in long-lasting Graves disease. Time point in this sample: persistent/refractory GD, antithyroid drugs over 5 years with positive TRAb. PBMCs were the source of the RNA used for TCR sequencing. An endocrinology department located in Xi'an, China, was where the patients came from. According to the study, TCR beta libraries were built with iRepertoire HTBI primers and CDR3-region Arm-PCR. TCRdb passed the multiplex PCR reads through MiXCR, listing each CDR3 protein once. Of about 470,000 distinct CDR3 sequences listed, 20% to 25% are singletons. General study findings and limits: The TCR repertoire of persistent Graves' patients was less diverse than that of newly diagnosed ones. Patients with persistent disease showed a bias toward TRBV28, TRBJ1-2 and TRBJ2-5. Comparison showed that persistent patients shared more public clonotypes (roughly 2,500) than new patients (966).

The CDR3 spans 13 residues. The germline V and J ends were trimmed by 3 bases and 5 bases, with 11 bases remaining between them. Germline V gives CDR1 DFQATT, CDR2 SNEGSKA (reference sequence). The source was peripheral blood mononuclear cells (PBMCs), collected when the disease was refractory, from a patient treated with antithyroid drugs. The V call is TRBV20-1, the J call TRBJ1-5, with D possibly TRBD1 on 5 matching bases. This sequence originates from a female donor with Graves disease. CDR3 nucleotide sequence: TGCAGTGCTAGGGGGGGGACCTATCAGCCCCAGCATTTT. The encoded protein is CSARGGTYQPQHF.